The 31 T cell receptor beta chains below come from one sample, sequenced in a study of T cell responses to AZD1222 COVID-19 vaccine. The data were produced by immunoSEQ multiplex PCR, yet TCRdb's version contains in-frame clones alone and is incomplete. The table includes 80,000 to 100,000 clones, 70% to 90% detected once. Sequencing used peripheral blood, obtained 28 days after the second AZD1222 dose. The source of these receptors is an adult who received the AZD1222 COVID-19 vaccine.

Turning to this clone: Germline is not matched at one junction end, which may reflect a read error. V and J are TRBV6-1 and TRBJ1-2, with a weak D call TRBD1 (5 bases). The CDR3 loop spans 12 amino acids. Germline CDR1 is MNHNS and CDR2 is SASEGT. The CDR3 DNA reads TGTGCCAGCAGTGAAGGGCCGCTGAGGGGATCCTTC. Encoded protein: CASSEGPLRGSF.

The chain is built from TRBV6-6 and TRBJ2-7; no clear D. Trimming cost V 7 bases and J 5 bases, with 18 bases left between them. Per the germline V gene, CDR1 is MNHNY and CDR2 is SVGAGI (reference sequence). There are 14 residues in the CDR3. The CDR3 loop is CASITGQSPNEQYF. CDR3 sequence (DNA): TGTGCCAGCATCACCGGCCAGTCGCCCAACGAGCAGTACTTC.

The genes are TRBV6-2 or TRBV6-3 and TRBJ2-7; the D gene is possibly TRBD2 (6 bases). CDR1 is MNHEY and CDR2 is SVGEGT in the germline V gene. The CDR3 is made up of 13 amino acids. Trimming took 4 bases from V and 2 from J, leaving 9 bases between them. This CDR3 reads CASSLTSPYEQYF. DNA of the CDR3: TGTGCCAGCAGTTTGACTAGTCCCTACGAGCAGTACTTC.

This chain uses TRBV3-1 (or the pseudogene TRBV3-2) with TRBJ2-7, with 7 bases fitting TRBD1. This CDR3 comprises 12 residues. After removal of 3 bases from V and 4 bases from J, the junction contained 0 bases not matched to a gene. CDR1 is LGHDT, CDR2 YNNKEL, per germline (reference sequence). CDR3 bases: TGTGCCAGCAGCCAGGACAGGTACGAGCAGTACTTC. It codes for CASSQDRYEQYF.

This clone has only one observation. The chain is built from TRBV15 and TRBJ2-2; D is possibly TRBD1 (6 bases). V was pared by 1 base and J by 1 base, with 10 bases between. The CDR3 has 16 residues. Germline lookup yields CDR1 LNHNV and CDR2 YYDKDF (reference sequence). Written as DNA, the CDR3 is TGTGCCACCAGCAGAGGCCCGACAGGGAACACCGGGGAGCTGTTTTTT. The encoded protein is CATSRGPTGNTGELFF.

The J gene is TRBJ2-3, the V gene TRBV18; perhaps TRBD1 as D (6 bases). Germline V gene lookup returns CDR1 KGHSH and CDR2 LQKENI. There are 14 residues in the CDR3. Trimming took off 4 bases at V and 0 bases at J, with 8 bases between the two ends. The CDR3 sequence is CASSRQASTDTQYF. CDR3 DNA: TGTGCCAGCTCACGACAGGCTAGCACAGATACGCAGTATTTT.

V usage is TRBV25-1 and J usage is TRBJ1-3; the D is unclear. The germline V and J ends were trimmed by 3 bases and 0 bases, with 9 bases remaining between them. Germline lookup yields CDR1 MGHDK and CDR2 SYGVNS. The CDR3 is 15 residues long. CDR3: CASSEVGYSGNTIYF. For the CDR3, the DNA is TGTGCCAGCAGTGAGGTGGGATACTCTGGAAACACCATATATTTT. Variable domain in full (rest from reference TRBV25-1 and TRBJ1-3): EADIYQTPRYLVIGTGKKITLECSQTMGHDKMYWYQQDPGMELHLIHYSYGVNSTEKGDLSSESTVSRIRTEHFPLTLESARPSHTSQYLCASSEVGYSGNTIYFGEGSWLTVV.

The rearrangement links TRBV18 to TRBJ1-5; no clear D. The CDR3 runs 13 residues. Germline assignment: CDR1 KGHSH and CDR2 LQKENI. V was trimmed by 6 bases and J by 3 bases, leaving 9 bases between them. The CDR3 DNA reads TGTGCCAGCTCTTCAGCTATCAATCAGCCCCAGCATTTT. Its translation is CASSSAINQPQHF. Filled out from reference TRBV18 and TRBJ1-5, the complete variable domain reads NAGVMQNPRHLVRRRGQEARLRCSPMKGHSHVYWYRQLPEEGLKFMVYLQKENIIDESGMPKERFSAEFPKEGPSILRIQQVVRGDSAAYFCASSSAINQPQHFGDGTRLSIL.

The chain carries TRBV3-1 (or the pseudogene TRBV3-2) and TRBJ1-4; maybe TRBD1 (5 bases). The CDR3 consists of 14 residues. The V end was cut by 4 bases, the J end by 8 bases, with 14 bases between. Germline CDR1 LGHDT, CDR2 YNNKEL (reference sequence). CDR3 sequence: CASSPWGSREKLFF. The CDR3 DNA sequence: TGTGCCAGCAGCCCGTGGGGGAGTCGGGAAAAACTGTTTTTT.

The chain has TRBV12-3 or TRBV12-4 and TRBJ1-1; D possibly corresponds to TRBD1 (5 bases). The CDR3 is made up of 13 amino acids. The V end was cut by 3 bases, the J end by 6 bases, with 11 bases between. CDR3 nucleotide sequence: TGTGCCAGCAGTTTGGGGGGATTCCCTGAAGCTTTCTTT. Translated, it gives CASSLGGFPEAFF.

The chain links TRBV4-1 to TRBJ2-3; D remains unclear. The CDR3 has 13 residues. CDR1 is MGHRA, CDR2 YSYEKL, per germline. V shed 0 bases and J shed 5 bases, with 6 bases lying between them. Written as DNA, the CDR3 is TGCGCCAGCAGCCAAGATCACGGAGATACGCAGTATTTT. Its protein is CASSQDHGDTQYF.

This sequence joins TRBV24-1 and TRBJ2-7; possible D gene TRBD1, 5 bases. The CDR3 has 11 residues. The germline CDR1 and CDR2 sequences are KGHDR and SFDVKD. Deletions cut 9 bases from V and 2 bases from J, with 7 bases between. This CDR3 reads CATAQAYEQYF. CDR3 coding DNA: TGTGCCACCGCACAGGCCTACGAGCAGTACTTC.

The chain employs TRBV7-9 and TRBJ2-1; unclear D gene. The germline V gene encodes CDR1 SEHNR and CDR2 FQNEAQ (reference sequence). The V gene lost 4 bases and the J gene lost 3 bases, with 7 bases spanning the gap. CDR3 length equals 13 residues. The CDR3 region is CASSSKGYNEQFF. The DNA for the CDR3 is TGTGCCAGCAGCTCAAAAGGCTACAATGAGCAGTTCTTC.

The gene calls are TRBV7-2 and TRBJ1-1; D remains ambiguous. CDR1 and CDR2 from the germline V gene are SGHTA and FQGNSA. This CDR3 is 16 amino acids long. Trimming took 2 bases from V and 5 from J, leaving 18 bases between them. For the CDR3, the DNA is TGTGCCAGCAGCTTAACCAGGACGCAGGATGATACTGAAGCTTTCTTT. Its translation is CASSLTRTQDDTEAFF.

The chain has TRBV18 and TRBJ1-2; a possible D gene is TRBD1 (5 bases). CDR1 and CDR2 from the germline V gene are KGHSH and LQKENI. The CDR3 contains 16 residues. V lost 3 bases, J lost 5 bases, and 19 bases lay in between. CDR3 sequence reads: CASSPSQGRTTYGYTF. Here the CDR3 DNA reads TGTGCCAGCTCACCTAGTCAGGGCCGAACAACTTATGGCTACACCTTC.

The chain carries TRBV7-9 and TRBJ2-3; D is uncertain. Germline-derived CDR1 and CDR2 are SEHNR and FQNEAQ (reference sequence). With 6 bases removed from V and 4 bases from J, the gap between germline ends came to 8 bases. The CDR3 has 12 amino acids. CDR3 sequence: CASRGSPDTQYF. In DNA, the CDR3 is TGTGCCAGCAGAGGTTCCCCAGATACGCAGTATTTT. The entire variable domain, with the rest obtained from reference TRBV7-9 and TRBJ2-3, is as follows: DTGVSQNPRHKITKRGQNVTFRCDPISEHNRLYWYRQTLGQGPEFLTYFQNEAQLEKSRLLSDRFSAERPKGSFSTLEIQRTEQGDSAMYLCASRGSPDTQYFGPGTRLTVL.

J is TRBJ1-1 and V is TRBV27; 9 bases fit TRBD1. The CDR3 is 14 residues long. The V segment lost 5 bases and the J segment 5 bases; nucleotides outside the gene matches: 6. The germline V gene has CDR1 MNHEY and CDR2 SMNVEV (reference sequence). DNA of the CDR3: TGTGCCAGCAGTACTTGGACAGGGGTGACTGAAGCTTTCTTT. Amino acid sequence: CASSTWTGVTEAFF.

A few counts support this clone. The V and J genes are TRBV19 and TRBJ1-3; the match to TRBD1 covers 7 bases. This CDR3 contains 14 residues. CDR1 is LNHDA and CDR2 is SQIVND in the germline V gene (reference sequence). Losses at the gene ends were 6 bases for V and 4 bases for J; bases not matched to a gene: 6. CDR3 sequence: CASRPPDRGNTIYF. The CDR3 nucleotides are TGTGCCAGTAGACCGCCGGACAGGGGAAACACCATATATTTT.

The chain links TRBV5-1 to TRBJ2-5; TRBD1 matches at 9 bases. V was pared by 4 bases and J by 3 bases, with 4 bases of the junction left unmatched. The length of the CDR3 is 14 residues. Looked up from germline, CDR1 is SGHRS and CDR2 is YFSETQ. CDR3 DNA sequence: TGCGCCAGCAGCCGGGGACAGGGCGAAGAGACCCAGTACTTC. This encodes CASSRGQGEETQYF.

V gene TRBV24-1 combines with J gene TRBJ1-1; D is uncertain. V lost 2 bases to trimming and J lost 7 bases, with 7 bases between them. This CDR3 contains 12 residues. The germline CDR1 and CDR2 sequences are KGHDR and SFDVKD. CDR3 region: CATSDYGLEAFF. The CDR3 region has the DNA TGTGCCACCAGTGATTATGGTCTTGAAGCTTTCTTT.

The chain uses TRBV10-3 and TRBJ1-6, with a weak D call TRBD1 (5 bases). V was trimmed by 0 bases and J by 9 bases, leaving 9 bases between them. This CDR3 has 14 residues. CDR1 and CDR2 (germline): ENHRY, SYGVKD. CDR3 loop: CAISESPQGSPLHF. The CDR3 nucleotides read TGTGCCATCAGTGAGTCTCCCCAGGGTTCACCCCTCCACTTT.

The chain combines TRBV4-3 with TRBJ2-1; 10 nucleotides align to TRBD2. The CDR3 has 17 amino acids. The germline V gene encodes CDR1 LGHNA and CDR2 YSLEER. Trimming took 2 bases from V and 2 from J; bases not matched to a gene: 6. This chain's CDR3 is CASSQLWSGGAYNEQFF. CDR3 coding DNA: TGCGCCAGCAGCCAACTTTGGAGCGGGGGGGCCTACAATGAGCAGTTCTTC.

The chain links TRBV9 to TRBJ2-7, with 7 bases fitting TRBD1. CDR3 size: 16 residues. The germline V gene encodes CDR1 SGDLS and CDR2 YYNGEE. V dropped 5 bases and J dropped 6; count of bases not matched to a gene: 17. The CDR3: CASSDDPGQLMREQYF. The CDR3 DNA reads as TGTGCCAGCAGTGACGATCCGGGACAGCTTATGCGCGAGCAGTACTTC.

The chain combines TRBV3-1 (or the pseudogene TRBV3-2) with TRBJ2-1; D ambiguous. CDR3 length equals 15 residues. The V gene lost 5 bases and the J gene lost 7 bases, with 18 bases spanning the gap. Germline V CDR1 and CDR2: LGHDT, YNNKEL (reference sequence). DNA for the CDR3: TGTGCCAGCAGCATCGGGCCGGCCAATGGGAATGAGCAGTTCTTC. It specifies CASSIGPANGNEQFF.

The rearrangement links TRBV27 to TRBJ2-7; the D gene is possibly TRBD1 (7 bases). Germline CDR1 and CDR2: MNHEY and SMNVEV (reference sequence). Trimming removed 5 bases at V and 2 bases at J, with 16 bases between. This CDR3 spans 15 amino acids. CDR3 coding DNA: TGTGCCAGCAGTCCATCAGGGGGGCCCCCCTACGAGCAGTACTTC. This gives the protein CASSPSGGPPYEQYF.

V is TRBV29-1 and J is TRBJ2-7; tentative D call: TRBD1 (6 bases). V lost 7 bases to trimming and J lost 1 base, with 17 bases between them. The V gene's germline CDR1 is SQVTM and CDR2 ANQGSEA. The CDR3 runs to 14 residues. CDR3 sequence reads: CSGTGTTGSYEQYF. DNA of the CDR3: TGCAGCGGAACCGGGACAACAGGTTCCTACGAGCAGTACTTC.

This rearrangement joins TRBV19 to TRBJ1-1; D is undetermined. The V gene lost 3 bases and the J gene lost 4 bases, with 21 bases spanning the gap. CDR1 is LNHDA, CDR2 SQIVND, per germline (reference sequence). The CDR3 totals 17 residues. The CDR3 reads CASSIAPLHLPSTEAFF. In DNA form, the CDR3 reads TGTGCCAGTAGTATCGCCCCCCTACATCTCCCGAGCACTGAAGCTTTCTTT.

The chain links TRBV7-2 to TRBJ2-3, with D perhaps matching TRBD2 (6 bases). CDR1 is SGHTA and CDR2 is FQGNSA in the germline V gene. V lost 4 bases, J lost 6 bases, and 14 bases lay in between. There are 14 residues in the CDR3. Here the CDR3 reads CASSYGTPVDTQYF. The DNA of the CDR3 is TGTGCCAGCAGCTACGGGACTCCCGTCGATACGCAGTATTTT.

The V gene is TRBV3-1 (or the pseudogene TRBV3-2), the J gene TRBJ1-4; 7 bases map to TRBD1. The junction had 4 bases not matched to a gene; V was cut back by 1 base and J by 5 bases. This CDR3 is built from 15 residues. The germline gives CDR1 LGHDT, CDR2 YNNKEL (reference sequence). CDR3 region: CASSQGTGANEKLFF. CDR3 DNA: TGTGCCAGCAGCCAAGGGACAGGAGCAAATGAAAAACTGTTTTTT.

The rearrangement joins TRBV7-3 to TRBJ2-6; a possible D gene is TRBD1 (6 bases). The CDR3 has 16 residues. Germline values: CDR1 SGHTA, CDR2 FQGTGA. Deletions cut 0 bases from V and 4 bases from J, with 10 bases between. The CDR3 DNA reads as TGTGCCAGCAGCTTAACGGGGGCAGTCGGGGCCAACGTCCTGACTTTC. Its protein is CASSLTGAVGANVLTF.

The chain employs TRBV7-3 and TRBJ1-6; D is uncertain. Trimming took 4 bases from V and 8 from J, leaving 9 bases between them. The germline CDR1 and CDR2 sequences are SGHTA and FQGTGA. CDR3 length: 13 amino acids. In nucleotides, the CDR3 is TGTGCCAGCAGCTCGGTCTTGGATTCACCCCTCCACTTT. Residues: CASSSVLDSPLHF. The variable domain in full, with the rest retrieved from reference TRBV7-3 and TRBJ1-6, is GAGVSQTPSNKVTEKGKYVELRCDPISGHTALYWYRQSLGQGPEFLIYFQGTGAADDSGLPNDRFFAVRPEGSVSTLKIQRTERGDSAVYLCASSSVLDSPLHFGNGTRLTVT.